The source of this T cell receptor (beta chain) is a study of blood T cell repertoires in COVID-19. Study-wide context: There were acute and convalescent COVID-19 samples, and they came from the United States, Italy and Spain. The analysed material was cDNA or gDNA that came from T cells, B-cell-depleted T cells, or PBMCs.

Under the authors' procedure: The assay estimated nucleated cells by amplifying reference gene primers. Only in-frame clones appear in the TCRdb table, and some are missing; sequencing was by immunoSEQ multiplex PCR. Clone size and V and J calls were adopted from that table, with D and trimming inferred from the DNA. The table lists roughly 230,000 clones, 83% of them singletons. The CDR3 is made up of 15 amino acids. Germline values: CDR1 SGDLS, CDR2 YYNGEE. Trimming left V 4 bases short and J 0 bases short, with 8 bases between. The receptor was isolated from a human donor in a cohort sampled during active COVID-19. The J gene is TRBJ1-6, the V gene TRBV9, with D tentatively TRBD1 (5 bases). Material: peripheral blood. The CDR3 DNA reads as TGTGCCAGCAGCCCGGGGGGCTCCTATAATTCACCCCTCCACTTT. Translation: CASSPGGSYNSPLHF.